This T cell receptor beta chain comes out of a study of CD8+ T cells in alopecia areata (dated by TCRdb to 2016 to 2019). As for the study more broadly: The treated patients took part in an open-label pilot trial in which moderate-to-severe alopecia areata was treated with oral tofacitinib at 5 to 10 mg twice daily. Tofacitinib was given for 6 to 18 months, followed by 6 months of follow-up off drug to assess delayed response and recurrence. In treated patients, disease severity was measured using the SALT score, which gives the percentage of scalp surface area affected. High-throughput TCRbeta sequencing was used to examine T cell clonal expansion in alopecia areata in both the C3H/HeJ mouse model and human patients. Human TCRbeta sequencing covered scalp tissue and sorted CD4+ and CD8+ peripheral blood T cells from patchy and totalis/universalis alopecia areata patients and healthy controls. Tofacitinib-treated patients had biopsies at baseline and at 4 and 24 weeks of treatment, with a later scalp biopsy in several patients. Scalp clonality was compared across normal scalp (n=4), patchy alopecia areata scalp (n=8), and alopecia totalis/universalis scalp (n=8). The RNA source kit depended on sample type: the PAXgene miRNA kit for fixed scalp, the miRNeasy kit for PBMCs, and the RNeasy kit for mouse skin. Amplification of TCRbeta CDR3 regions was done by immunoSEQ multiplex PCR using 35 Vbeta forward primers and 13 Jbeta reverse primers. Results and caveats for the whole study, not just this receptor: Tofacitinib significantly decreased scalp clonality and the number of expanded CD8+ clones among the top 100 scalp clones. The treated cohort was small, with a single nonresponder, so links between baseline CD8+ expansion and response need larger studies. Unlike mouse skin, which is dominated by gammadelta T cells, normal human skin has resident alphabeta T cells that are also sequenced, and this complicates analysis of the scalp TCR repertoire. Compared with normal scalp, lesional scalp had higher clonality and more expanded CD8+ clones, particularly in alopecia totalis/universalis, a pattern that suggests antigenic drive. During tofacitinib treatment, many expanded lesional clones stuck around in both scalp and blood, and this persistence may partly explain why relapse happens after treatment is stopped. Shared TCR sequences between patients were less evident than in mice, which may be partly attributable to HLA diversity in the patient population.

Worth noting for this clone: It has no known antigen specificity. No base qualities exist here, and no much larger clone lies one base off it.

Library preparation employed the immunoSEQ multiplex PCR assay. RNA was extracted from all samples and reverse transcribed into cDNA, which served as template for TCR sequencing. SuperScript III was used to make first-strand cDNA, primed with a 2:1 mix of oligo-dT and random hexamers. A synthetic immune receptor repertoire was used to gauge amplification bias, and whatever bias remained was removed computationally. On the authors' methods: Raw reads were preprocessed to remove errors, and CDR3 was defined by IMGT conventions from the conserved cysteine to phenylalanine. Clonality was computed as 1 minus the Shannon entropy, with the entropy normalized by log2 of the number of productive unique TCRs. Whether each scalp clone was CD4 or CD8 was inferred by checking scalp TCRbeta sequences against the CD4 and CD8 repertoires from sorted blood. The table was pulled from immuneACCESS by TCRdb, which kept in-frame rearrangements only. Such tables lose some clones; where checked, under half of the loss comes from unresolved V genes, and the rest has no known cause. V and J calls and clone size are those listed in that table; D and trimming were worked out from the DNA. A total of roughly 200,000 clones appear in this sample, 35% to 45% of them only once. Clones ranked in the top ten supply around 0.48% of the sample.

The treatment or condition label, read with the paper, signifies: oral pan-JAK inhibitor, 5-10 mg twice daily. From alopecia areata patients, peripheral blood was collected along with lesional scalp punch biopsies. PBMCs were separated by density centrifugation and stained for CD3, CD4 and CD8, after which CD4+ and CD8+ T cells were sorted on a FACSAria. This specimen was CD4+ T cells sorted from blood, taken between weeks 30 and 35, from a patient treated with tofacitinib. This TCR derives from a human donor with alopecia areata.

The CDR3 protein is CASSQGLAAYTDTQYF. In nucleotides, the sequence is TGCGCCAGCAGCCAAGGACTAGCGGCTTACACAGATACGCAGTATTTT. The chain joins TRBV4-1 to TRBJ2-3; 9 of the junction bases match TRBD2. CDR1 is given as MGHRA and CDR2 as YSYEKL, both from the germline V gene. There are 16 amino acids in the CDR3, from cysteine to phenylalanine inclusive. The only DNA kept is the CDR3, 48 bases in frame from the first base. For this chain, trimming is 1 base at the V end and 2 bases at the J end, and the number of junction bases without a gene match is 4.